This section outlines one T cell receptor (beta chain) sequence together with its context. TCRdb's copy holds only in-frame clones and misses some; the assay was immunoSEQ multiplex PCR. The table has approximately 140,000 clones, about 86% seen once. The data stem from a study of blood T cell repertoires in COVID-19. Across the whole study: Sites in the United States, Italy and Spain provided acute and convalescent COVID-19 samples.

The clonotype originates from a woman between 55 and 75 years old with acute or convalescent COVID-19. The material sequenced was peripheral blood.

CDR3 DNA: TGTGCCAGCAGTGAATATCGGGGGGCCGGTGAAAAACTGTTTTTT. It is translated as CASSEYRGAGEKLFF. V and J are TRBV25-1 and TRBJ1-4, with D possibly being TRBD1 (6 bases). Germline V gives CDR1 MGHDK, CDR2 SYGVNS. The V and J ends lost 0 bases and 7 bases respectively, with 12 bases between them. The CDR3 consists of 15 residues.